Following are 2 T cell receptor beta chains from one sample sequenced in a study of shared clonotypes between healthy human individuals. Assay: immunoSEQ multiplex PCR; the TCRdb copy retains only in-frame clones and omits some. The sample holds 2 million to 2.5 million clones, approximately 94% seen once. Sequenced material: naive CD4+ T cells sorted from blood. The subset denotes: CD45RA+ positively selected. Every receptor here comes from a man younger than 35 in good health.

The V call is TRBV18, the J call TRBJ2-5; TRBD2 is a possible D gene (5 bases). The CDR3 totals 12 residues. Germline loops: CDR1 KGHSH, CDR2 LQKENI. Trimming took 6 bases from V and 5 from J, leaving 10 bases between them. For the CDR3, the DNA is TGTGCCAGCTCCTCAACGGGGGAGACCCAGTACTTC. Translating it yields CASSSTGETQYF.

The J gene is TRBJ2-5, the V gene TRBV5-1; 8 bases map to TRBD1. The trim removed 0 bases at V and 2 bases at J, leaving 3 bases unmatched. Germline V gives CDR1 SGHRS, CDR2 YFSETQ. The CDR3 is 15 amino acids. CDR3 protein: CASSLAQGAQETQYF. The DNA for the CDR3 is TGCGCCAGCAGCTTGGCCCAGGGGGCACAAGAGACCCAGTACTTC.